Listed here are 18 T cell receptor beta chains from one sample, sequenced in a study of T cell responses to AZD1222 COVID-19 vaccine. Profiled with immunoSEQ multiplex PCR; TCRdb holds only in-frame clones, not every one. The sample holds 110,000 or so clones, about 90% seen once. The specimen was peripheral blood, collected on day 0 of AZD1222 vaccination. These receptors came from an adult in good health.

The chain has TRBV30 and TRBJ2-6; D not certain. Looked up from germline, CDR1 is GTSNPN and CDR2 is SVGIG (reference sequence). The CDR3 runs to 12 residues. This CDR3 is CAGSSGANVLTF. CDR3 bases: TGTGCAGGAAGCTCTGGGGCCAACGTCCTGACTTTC.

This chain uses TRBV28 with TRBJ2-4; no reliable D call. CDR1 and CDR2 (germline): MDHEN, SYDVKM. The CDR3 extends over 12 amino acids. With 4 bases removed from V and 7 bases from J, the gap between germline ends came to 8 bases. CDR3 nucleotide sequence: TGTGCCAGCAGTTCCGCAGAGAACATTCAGTACTTC. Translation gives CASSSAENIQYF.

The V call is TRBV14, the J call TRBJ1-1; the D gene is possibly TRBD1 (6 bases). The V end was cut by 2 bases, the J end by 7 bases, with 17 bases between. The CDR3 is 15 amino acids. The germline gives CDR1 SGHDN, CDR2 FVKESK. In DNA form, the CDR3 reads TGTGCCAGCAGCCAACAAGCGGCGGGGGCCGGTGAAGCTTTCTTT. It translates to CASSQQAAGAGEAFF.

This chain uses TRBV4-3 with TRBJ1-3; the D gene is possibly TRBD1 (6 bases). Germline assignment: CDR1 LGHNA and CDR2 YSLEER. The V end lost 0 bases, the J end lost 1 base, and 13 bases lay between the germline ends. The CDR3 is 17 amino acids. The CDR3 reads CASSQEKLGGSGNTIYF. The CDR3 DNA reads TGCGCCAGCAGCCAAGAGAAGCTAGGGGGGTCTGGAAACACCATATATTTT.

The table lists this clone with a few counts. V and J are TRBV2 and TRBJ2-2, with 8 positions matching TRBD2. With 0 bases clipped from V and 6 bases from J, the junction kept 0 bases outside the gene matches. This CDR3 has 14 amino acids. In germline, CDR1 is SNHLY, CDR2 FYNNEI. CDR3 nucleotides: TGTGCCAGCAGTGAAGCGCGGGGGGCCGGGGAGCTGTTTTTT. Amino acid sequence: CASSEARGAGELFF.

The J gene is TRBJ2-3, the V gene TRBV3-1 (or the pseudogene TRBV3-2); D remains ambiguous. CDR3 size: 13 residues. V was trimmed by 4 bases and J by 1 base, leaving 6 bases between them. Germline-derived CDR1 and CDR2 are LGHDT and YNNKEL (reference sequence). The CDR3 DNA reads TGTGCCAGCAGCCCCCGGGGCACAGATACGCAGTATTTT. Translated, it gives CASSPRGTDTQYF.

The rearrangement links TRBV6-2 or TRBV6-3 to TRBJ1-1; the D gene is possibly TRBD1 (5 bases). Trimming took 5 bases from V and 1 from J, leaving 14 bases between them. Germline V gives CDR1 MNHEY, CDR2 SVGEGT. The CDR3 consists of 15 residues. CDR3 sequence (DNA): TGTGCCAGCAGTCATACAGGAGAAGGGAACACTGAAGCTTTCTTT. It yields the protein CASSHTGEGNTEAFF.

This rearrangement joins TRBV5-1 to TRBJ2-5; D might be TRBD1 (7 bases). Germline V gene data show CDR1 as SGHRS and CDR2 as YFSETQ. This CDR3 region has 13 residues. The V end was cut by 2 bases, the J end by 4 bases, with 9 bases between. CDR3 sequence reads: CASSFQGGETQYF. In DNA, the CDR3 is TGCGCCAGCAGCTTCCAGGGGGGAGAGACCCAGTACTTC.

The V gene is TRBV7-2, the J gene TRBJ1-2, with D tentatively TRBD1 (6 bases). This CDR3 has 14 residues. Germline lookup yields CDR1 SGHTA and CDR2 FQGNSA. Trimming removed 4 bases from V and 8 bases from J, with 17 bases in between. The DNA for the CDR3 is TGTGCCAGCAGCTCCGTAAACGGGGGCGAGGGCTACACCTTC. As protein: CASSSVNGGEGYTF.

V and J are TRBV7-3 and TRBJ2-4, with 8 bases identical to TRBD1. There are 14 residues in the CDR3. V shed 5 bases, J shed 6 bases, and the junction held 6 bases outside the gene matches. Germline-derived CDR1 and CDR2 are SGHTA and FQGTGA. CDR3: CASSLAGGGNIQYF. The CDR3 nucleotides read TGTGCCAGCAGCCTAGCAGGGGGCGGAAACATTCAGTACTTC.

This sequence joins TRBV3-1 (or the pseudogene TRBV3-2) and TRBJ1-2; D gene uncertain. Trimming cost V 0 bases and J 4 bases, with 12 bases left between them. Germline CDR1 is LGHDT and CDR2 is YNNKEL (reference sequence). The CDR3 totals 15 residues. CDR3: CASSQDGNGPYGYTF. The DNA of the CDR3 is TGTGCCAGCAGCCAAGACGGGAATGGTCCCTATGGCTACACCTTC.

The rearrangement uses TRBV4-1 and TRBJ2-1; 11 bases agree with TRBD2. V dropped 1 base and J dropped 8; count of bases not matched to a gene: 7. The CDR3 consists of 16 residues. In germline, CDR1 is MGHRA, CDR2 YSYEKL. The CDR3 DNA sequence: TGCGCCAGCAGCCAAGGTCCTAGCGGGAGGCAGGATGAGCAGTTCTTC. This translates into CASSQGPSGRQDEQFF.

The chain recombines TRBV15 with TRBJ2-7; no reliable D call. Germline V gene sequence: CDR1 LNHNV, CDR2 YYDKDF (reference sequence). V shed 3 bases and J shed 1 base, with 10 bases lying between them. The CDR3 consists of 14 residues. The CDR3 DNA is TGTGCCACCAGCAGTAATACACCGTCCTACGAGCAGTACTTC. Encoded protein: CATSSNTPSYEQYF.

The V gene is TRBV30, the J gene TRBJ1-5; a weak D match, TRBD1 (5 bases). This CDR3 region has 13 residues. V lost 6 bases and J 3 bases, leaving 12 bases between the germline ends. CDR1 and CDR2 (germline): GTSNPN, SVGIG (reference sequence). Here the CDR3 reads CACQGPLNQPQHF. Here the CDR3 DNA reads TGTGCCTGCCAGGGACCGCTCAATCAGCCCCAGCATTTT.

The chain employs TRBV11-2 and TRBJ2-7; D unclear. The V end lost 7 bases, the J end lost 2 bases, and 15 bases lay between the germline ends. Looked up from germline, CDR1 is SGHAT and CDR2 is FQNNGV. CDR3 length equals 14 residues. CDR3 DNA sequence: TGTGCCAGCACCCGGGCACTTACCACCTACGAGCAGTACTTC. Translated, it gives CASTRALTTYEQYF.

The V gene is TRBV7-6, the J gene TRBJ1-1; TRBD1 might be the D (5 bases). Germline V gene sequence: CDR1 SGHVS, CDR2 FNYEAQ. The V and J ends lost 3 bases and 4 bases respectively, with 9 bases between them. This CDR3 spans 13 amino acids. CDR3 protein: CASSFLGTTEAFF. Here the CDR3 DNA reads TGTGCCAGCAGCTTTCTCGGGACCACTGAAGCTTTCTTT. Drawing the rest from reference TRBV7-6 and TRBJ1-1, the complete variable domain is GAGVSQSPRYKVTKRGQDVALRCDPISGHVSLYWYRQALGQGPEFLTYFNYEAQQDKSGLPNDRFSAERPEGSISTLTIQRTEQRDSAMYRCASSFLGTTEAFFGQGTRLTVV.

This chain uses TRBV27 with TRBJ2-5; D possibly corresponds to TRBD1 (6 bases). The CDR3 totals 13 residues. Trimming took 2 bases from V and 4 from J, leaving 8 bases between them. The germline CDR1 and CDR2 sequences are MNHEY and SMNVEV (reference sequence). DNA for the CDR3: TGTGCCAGCAGTTTACAGGGGCGAGAGACCCAGTACTTC. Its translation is CASSLQGRETQYF.

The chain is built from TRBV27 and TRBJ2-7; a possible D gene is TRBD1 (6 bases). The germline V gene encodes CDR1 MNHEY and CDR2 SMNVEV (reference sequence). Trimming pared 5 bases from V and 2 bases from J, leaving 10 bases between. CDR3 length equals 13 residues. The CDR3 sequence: CASSIGGPYEQYF. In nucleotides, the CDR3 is TGTGCCAGCAGTATAGGGGGACCCTACGAGCAGTACTTC.